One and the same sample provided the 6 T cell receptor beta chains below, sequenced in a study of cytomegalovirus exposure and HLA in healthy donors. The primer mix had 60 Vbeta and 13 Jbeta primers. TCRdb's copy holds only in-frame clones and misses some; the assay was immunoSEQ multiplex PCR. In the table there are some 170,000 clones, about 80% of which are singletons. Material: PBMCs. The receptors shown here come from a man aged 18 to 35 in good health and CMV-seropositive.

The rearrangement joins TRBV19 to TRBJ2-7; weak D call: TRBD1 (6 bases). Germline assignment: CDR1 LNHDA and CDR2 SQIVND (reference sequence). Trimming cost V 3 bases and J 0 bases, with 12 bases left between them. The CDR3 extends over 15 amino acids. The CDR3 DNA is TGTGCCAGTAGTATGTCTGGGGGCGCCTCCTACGAGCAGTACTTC. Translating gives CASSMSGGASYEQYF.

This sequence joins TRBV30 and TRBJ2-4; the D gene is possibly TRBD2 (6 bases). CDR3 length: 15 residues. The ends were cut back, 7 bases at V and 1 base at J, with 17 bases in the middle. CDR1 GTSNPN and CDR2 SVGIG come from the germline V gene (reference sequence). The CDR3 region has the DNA TGTGCCTTCGAAGGGGCTAGCGAGGCCAAAAACATTCAGTACTTC. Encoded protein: CAFEGASEAKNIQYF. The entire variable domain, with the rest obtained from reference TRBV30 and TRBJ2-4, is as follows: SQTIHQWPATLVQPVGSPLSLECTVEGTSNPNLYWYRQAAGRGLQLLFYSVGIGQISSEVPQNLSASRPQDRQFILSSKKLLLSDSGFYLCAFEGASEAKNIQYFGAGTRLSVL.

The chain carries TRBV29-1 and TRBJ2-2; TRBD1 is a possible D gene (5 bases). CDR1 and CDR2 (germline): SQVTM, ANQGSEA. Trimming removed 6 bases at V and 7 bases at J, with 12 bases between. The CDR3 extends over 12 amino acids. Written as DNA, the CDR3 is TGCAGCGTGGCCTCAGGGTTCGGGGAGCTGTTTTTT. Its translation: CSVASGFGELFF.

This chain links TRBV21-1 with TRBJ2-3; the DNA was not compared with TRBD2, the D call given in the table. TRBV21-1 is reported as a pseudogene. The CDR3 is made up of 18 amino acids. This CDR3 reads CASSKWWVRGFGTDTQYF. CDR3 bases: TGTGCCAGCAGCAAATGGTGGGTGCGGGGGTTCGGCACAGATACGCAGTATTTT.

The CDR3 DNA sequence: TGTGCCAGCAGCCCCCCACTCGCCTACAATGAGCAGTTCTTC. It codes for CASSPPLAYNEQFF. The genes are TRBV14 and TRBJ2-1, with no clear D. V lost 4 bases to trimming and J lost 2 bases, with 9 bases between them. The CDR3 is made up of 14 amino acids. Germline lookup yields CDR1 SGHDN and CDR2 FVKESK.

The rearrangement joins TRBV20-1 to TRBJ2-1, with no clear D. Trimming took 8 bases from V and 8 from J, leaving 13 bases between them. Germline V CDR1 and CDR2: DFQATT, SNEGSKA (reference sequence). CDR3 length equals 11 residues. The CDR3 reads CSLDVHYEQFF. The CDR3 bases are TGCAGTCTAGATGTTCACTATGAGCAGTTCTTC.